This T cell receptor (beta chain) comes out of a study of blood T cell repertoires in COVID-19. Overall study: COVID-19 samples, acute and convalescent, were from the United States, Italy and Spain. Sample material is recorded as cDNA or gDNA derived from T cells, B-cell-depleted T cells, or PBMCs.

Libraries were prepared by immunoSEQ multiplex PCR; TCRdb keeps only in-frame clonotypes and omits some of them. The sample holds about 380,000 clones, roughly 90% seen once. Sequences were obtained from peripheral blood. This sequence originates from a man younger than 35 with active or convalescent COVID-19.

CDR3 in DNA: TGCGCCAGCAGCCAAGACAGGGGGTGGGAGACCCAGTACTTC. Its translation: CASSQDRGWETQYF. V and J are TRBV4-3 and TRBJ2-5; the match to TRBD1 covers 7 bases. This CDR3 spans 14 amino acids. The trim removed 0 bases at V and 5 bases at J, leaving 3 bases unmatched. The germline CDR1 and CDR2 sequences are LGHNA and YSLEER.